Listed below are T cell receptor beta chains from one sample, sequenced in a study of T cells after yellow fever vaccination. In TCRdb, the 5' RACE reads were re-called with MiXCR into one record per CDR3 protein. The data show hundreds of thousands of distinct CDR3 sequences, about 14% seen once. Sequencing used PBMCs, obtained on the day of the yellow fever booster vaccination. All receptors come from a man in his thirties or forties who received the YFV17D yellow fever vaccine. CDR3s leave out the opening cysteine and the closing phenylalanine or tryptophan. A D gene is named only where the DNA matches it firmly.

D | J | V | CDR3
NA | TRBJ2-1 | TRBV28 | ASSLSGGGSNEQF
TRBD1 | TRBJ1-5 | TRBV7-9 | ASSPGTVNQPQH
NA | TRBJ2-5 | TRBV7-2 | ASSSPTRTVQETQY
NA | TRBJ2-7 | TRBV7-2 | ASTLGWGISYEQY
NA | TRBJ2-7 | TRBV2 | ASRTGGVYEQY
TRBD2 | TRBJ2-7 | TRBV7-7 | ASSPAGHYEQY
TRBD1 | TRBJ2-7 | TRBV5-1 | ASSSTGATYEQY
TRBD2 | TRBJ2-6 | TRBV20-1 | SAVPRGGAVEGANVLT
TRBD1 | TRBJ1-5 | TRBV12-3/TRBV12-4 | ASSLQGAGQPQH
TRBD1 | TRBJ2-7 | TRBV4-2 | ASSLEGARGTGPYEQY
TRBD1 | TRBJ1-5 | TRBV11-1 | ASSPGTGQGLGNQPQH
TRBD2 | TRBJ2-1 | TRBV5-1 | ASSLGLAGDYNEQF
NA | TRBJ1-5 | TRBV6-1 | ASSQLQVAGEPQH
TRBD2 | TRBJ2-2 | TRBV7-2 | ASSLASGTSVTGELF
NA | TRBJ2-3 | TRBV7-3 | ASSSGPGADTQY
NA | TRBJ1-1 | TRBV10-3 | AISEFGTQNTEAF
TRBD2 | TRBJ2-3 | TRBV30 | AWSEGLAGTDTQY
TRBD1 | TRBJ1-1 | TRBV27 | ASSLSEGAGTEAF
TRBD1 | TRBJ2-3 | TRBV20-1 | SARTRQGATDTQY
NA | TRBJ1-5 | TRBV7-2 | ASSLGDNQPQH
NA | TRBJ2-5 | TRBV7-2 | ASSLELDSRETQY
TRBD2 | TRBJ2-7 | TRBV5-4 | ASSLVAGSSYEQY
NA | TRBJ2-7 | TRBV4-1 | ASSQDPTSSYEQY
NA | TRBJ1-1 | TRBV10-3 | AISEFNTEAF
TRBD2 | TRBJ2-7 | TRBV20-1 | SARDRRLATYEQY
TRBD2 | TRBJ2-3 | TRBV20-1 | APTGGRTSGRATDTQY
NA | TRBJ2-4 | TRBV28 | ASSFLSGLAKNIQY
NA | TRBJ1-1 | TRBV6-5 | ASSNQGPEAF
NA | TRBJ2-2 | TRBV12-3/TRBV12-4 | ASSFMGTGELF
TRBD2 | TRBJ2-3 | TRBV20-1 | SARDYGTSGGDTQY
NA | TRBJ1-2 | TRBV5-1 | ASSGENRYGYT
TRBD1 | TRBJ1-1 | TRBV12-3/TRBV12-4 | ASSLGTGVFTEAF
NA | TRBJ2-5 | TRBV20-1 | SVPGDQETQY
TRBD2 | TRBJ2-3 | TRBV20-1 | SASMRLAGGLDTQY
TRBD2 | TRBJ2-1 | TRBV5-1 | ASSLVGSGFLDEQF
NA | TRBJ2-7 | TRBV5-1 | ASSLVGFSEQY
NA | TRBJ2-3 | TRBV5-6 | ASSSGITDTQY
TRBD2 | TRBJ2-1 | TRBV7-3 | ASSSSTSGRRNEQF
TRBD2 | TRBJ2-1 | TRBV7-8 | ASSGRTSGLRNEQF
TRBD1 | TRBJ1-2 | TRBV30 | AWSARTGAYHGYT
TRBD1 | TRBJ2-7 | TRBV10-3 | AIRGDRTAYEQY
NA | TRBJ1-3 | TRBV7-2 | ASSLFGKGNTIY
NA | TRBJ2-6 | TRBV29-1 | SVVDPMRGANVLT